The 21 T cell receptor beta chains presented below share a single source sample, sequenced in a study of cytomegalovirus exposure and HLA in healthy donors. Both 60 Vbeta primers and 13 Jbeta primers went into the PCR. Using immunoSEQ multiplex PCR, the repertoire was profiled, and TCRdb retains in-frame clones only, with some absent. The data show 160,000 or so clones, with around three quarters seen just once and more than 0.55% held by the top ten. The sequencing sample was made of PBMCs. The receptors shown here come from a woman aged 40 to 55 in good health and CMV-seronegative.

The sample holds a few counts of this clone. V is TRBV27 and J is TRBJ1-1; D gene ambiguous. The CDR3 contains 14 residues. Germline V gene data show CDR1 as MNHEY and CDR2 as SMNVEV (reference sequence). The germline V and J ends were trimmed by 6 bases and 1 base, with 12 bases remaining between them. The CDR3 DNA is TGTGCCAGCAGGGGTACCCCTAGGAACACTGAAGCTTTCTTT. Translation gives CASRGTPRNTEAFF.

The V gene is TRBV10-3, the J gene TRBJ2-1, with 7 nucleotides matching TRBD2. CDR1 is ENHRY and CDR2 is SYGVKD in the germline V gene. V trimming: 10 bases; J trimming: 4 bases; junction bases outside the gene matches: 7. The CDR3 consists of 13 residues. The CDR3 DNA sequence: TGTGCCACCCTAGCGGACCCGTACAATGAGCAGTTCTTC. This codes for CATLADPYNEQFF.

This chain joins TRBV19 and TRBJ1-4; possible D gene TRBD1, 5 bases. CDR3 length equals 15 residues. V was pared by 4 bases and J by 8 bases, with 17 bases between. The germline V gene encodes CDR1 LNHDA and CDR2 SQIVND (reference sequence). The CDR3 DNA reads as TGTGCCAGTAGTAGGCCCGGGGGGTCGGGAGAAAAACTGTTTTTT. As protein: CASSRPGGSGEKLFF.

The chain joins TRBV29-1 to TRBJ2-1, with a weak D call TRBD2 (5 bases). CDR1 and CDR2 (germline): SQVTM, ANQGSEA. CDR3 length equals 14 residues. V lost 6 bases and J lost 6, with 18 bases in between. CDR3 DNA: TGCAGCGTCGCCCGACAAACTAGAGGCAATGAGCAGTTCTTC. This sequence encodes CSVARQTRGNEQFF.

The chain links TRBV4-3 to TRBJ1-1; TRBD1 matches at 7 bases. V dropped 0 bases and J dropped 4; count of bases not matched to a gene: 5. This CDR3 contains 15 residues. Looked up from germline, CDR1 is LGHNA and CDR2 is YSLEER. The CDR3 region is CASSQDDRDGTEAFF. The CDR3 DNA sequence: TGCGCCAGCAGCCAAGATGACAGGGACGGCACTGAAGCTTTCTTT.

V is TRBV7-9 and J is TRBJ1-2; D perhaps matches TRBD1 (5 bases). The CDR3 contains 15 residues. Trimming left V 5 bases short and J 4 bases short, with 17 bases between. CDR1 is SEHNR and CDR2 is FQNEAQ in the germline V gene (reference sequence). CDR3 bases: TGTGCCAGCAGCCTCACAACGACGGACATCTATGGCTACACCTTC. This gives the protein CASSLTTTDIYGYTF.

About this clone itself: Other nucleotide sequences from this sample produce the same CDR3. The chain recombines TRBV29-1 with TRBJ2-7, with D possibly TRBD1 on 6 matching bases. The germline CDR1 and CDR2 sequences are SQVTM and ANQGSEA. The CDR3 has 11 residues. Trimming cost V 7 bases and J 6 bases, with 13 bases left between them. The CDR3 DNA reads TGCAGCGCCTATACAGGGTCCGAGCAGTACTTC. This translates into CSAYTGSEQYF.

This clone was observed a handful of times. This chain uses TRBV30 with TRBJ2-4; D is unresolved. The CDR3 totals 13 residues. CDR1 GTSNPN and CDR2 SVGIG come from the germline V gene (reference sequence). V lost 1 base and J lost 6, with 10 bases in between. CDR3 nucleotide sequence: TGTGCCTGGAGTGAATCCTCGTTAAACATTCAGTACTTC. Its translation is CAWSESSLNIQYF.

This clone occurred once. The chain couples TRBV28 to TRBJ2-1; D gene unclear. From germline, CDR1 is MDHEN and CDR2 SYDVKM. V was trimmed by 1 base and J by 9 bases, leaving 16 bases between them. The CDR3 extends over 15 amino acids. This CDR3 reads CASSLYPGLMGEQFF. The CDR3 coding sequence is TGTGCCAGCAGTTTATATCCAGGCCTCATGGGTGAGCAGTTCTTC.

The chain joins TRBV13 to TRBJ2-3; D is unresolved. Per germline, CDR1 PRHDT and CDR2 FYEKMQ (reference sequence). The CDR3 totals 15 residues. V was clipped by 5 bases and J by 0 bases, with 12 bases between them. For the CDR3, the DNA is TGTGCCAGCAGCCAAACAGCACCTAGCACAGATACGCAGTATTTT. The encoded protein is CASSQTAPSTDTQYF.

The rearrangement links TRBV19 to TRBJ1-3; D call uncertain. Trimming left V 7 bases short and J 0 bases short, with 16 bases between. Germline-derived CDR1 and CDR2 are LNHDA and SQIVND (reference sequence). This CDR3 has 16 amino acids. The CDR3 loop reads CASTRPGTSSGNTIYF. The CDR3 DNA reads as TGTGCCAGTACCCGGCCAGGCACTAGCTCTGGAAACACCATATATTTT.

This chain joins TRBV11-3 and TRBJ2-7, with no clear D. V was trimmed by 1 base and J by 0 bases, leaving 10 bases between them. Germline CDR1 is SGHNT and CDR2 is YENEEA. CDR3 size: 15 residues. In DNA form, the CDR3 reads TGTGCCAGCAGCTTAGCTGACTTAAGCTCCTACGAGCAGTACTTC. It translates to CASSLADLSSYEQYF.

The gene calls are TRBV30 and TRBJ2-5; D perhaps matches TRBD1 (6 bases). V lost 2 bases and J 5 bases, leaving 21 bases between the germline ends. This CDR3 comprises 16 residues. CDR1 and CDR2 from the germline V gene are GTSNPN and SVGIG (reference sequence). The CDR3 region is CAWSISPLQGFETQYF. In DNA, the CDR3 is TGTGCCTGGAGTATCTCGCCACTACAGGGTTTCGAGACCCAGTACTTC.

The rearrangement joins TRBV9 to TRBJ1-4, with D perhaps TRBD1 (6 bases). Germline assignment: CDR1 SGDLS and CDR2 YYNGEE. The CDR3 is 17 residues long. V was pared by 0 bases and J by 5 bases, with 17 bases between. The CDR3: CASSVDVPGGLNEKLFF. The CDR3 bases are TGTGCCAGCAGCGTAGACGTCCCGGGGGGGCTAAATGAAAAACTGTTTTTT.

This clone was seen a handful of times. The chain joins TRBV2 to TRBJ1-1; no definite D call. Germline CDR1 is SNHLY and CDR2 is FYNNEI. This CDR3 has 13 residues. Trimming pared 4 bases from V and 3 bases from J, leaving 9 bases between. CDR3 amino acids: CASSGRQDTEAFF. In nucleotides, the CDR3 is TGTGCCAGCAGTGGAAGGCAGGACACTGAAGCTTTCTTT.

This chain links TRBV19 with TRBJ2-3; 7 positions agree with TRBD1. V lost 7 bases and J lost 0; bases outside the gene matches: 4. Germline lookup yields CDR1 LNHDA and CDR2 SQIVND (reference sequence). This CDR3 has 14 amino acids. CDR3 DNA: TGTGCCAGTACTACAGGGGTAAGCACAGATACGCAGTATTTT. Amino acid sequence: CASTTGVSTDTQYF.

The V and J genes are TRBV6-4 and TRBJ2-6, with 7 bases aligning to TRBD2. With V trimmed by 2 bases and J by 2 bases, 0 bases remained unmatched. Germline V gene sequence: CDR1 MRHNA, CDR2 SNTAGT. CDR3 size: 15 residues. CDR3 bases: TGTGCCAGCAGTGACCGGGGGGCTGGGGCCAACGTCCTGACTTTC. Translating it yields CASSDRGAGANVLTF.

The chain has TRBV6-5 and TRBJ2-3; 8 bases are a match to TRBD1. V dropped 0 bases and J dropped 5; count of bases not matched to a gene: 7. The germline gives CDR1 MNHEY, CDR2 SVGAGI. CDR3 size: 16 residues. CDR3 DNA: TGTGCCAGCAGTTACTCGTCCAGGGGGCAGGGAGATACGCAGTATTTT. It encodes CASSYSSRGQGDTQYF.

This clone has just one count. The chain recombines TRBV12-5 with TRBJ2-2, with D possibly TRBD1 on 5 matching bases. The germline V gene encodes CDR1 LGHNT and CDR2 FRNRAP. V lost 3 bases and J lost 6, with 17 bases in between. The CDR3 runs 16 residues. CDR3 bases: TGTGCTAGTGGTTTTCTGGGTGTATCCAGGGCCGGGGAGCTGTTTTTT. Translation: CASGFLGVSRAGELFF.

The chain carries TRBV10-3 and TRBJ1-2; D unresolved. The CDR3 runs 13 residues. V lost 3 bases, J lost 8 bases, and 13 bases lay in between. Per germline, CDR1 ENHRY and CDR2 SYGVKD. The CDR3 bases are TGTGCCATCAGTGAATCGCAGGCAGGAGGCTACACCTTC. Protein: CAISESQAGGYTF.

Written as DNA, the CDR3 is TGTGCCACCAGCAGAGGTAGACCGGGACAGGGAGTCTACGAGCAGTACTTC. It yields the protein CATSRGRPGQGVYEQYF. The rearrangement joins TRBV15 to TRBJ2-7, with 9 positions matching TRBD1. The V and J ends lost 1 base and 3 bases, in that order; junction bases with no gene match: 10. Germline lookup yields CDR1 LNHNV and CDR2 YYDKDF (reference sequence). The CDR3 runs to 17 residues. The variable domain in full, completed from reference TRBV15 and TRBJ2-7, reads DAMVIQNPRYQVTQFGKPVTLSCSQTLNHNVMYWYQQKSSQAPKLLFHYYDKDFNNEADTPDNFQSRRPNTSFCFLDIRSPGLGDTAMYLCATSRGRPGQGVYEQYFGPGTRLTVT.